The T cell receptor (beta chain) described here comes from a study of early T cells in non-severe SARS-CoV-2 infection. Background on the study: Chains were unpaired, as sequencing was done on bulk RNA from unsorted whole blood. Overall study results and limits: Anti-spike CD8 responses were favored by VDJdb matching, which missed private and CD4 specificities.

Molecules of cDNA were individually given unique molecular identifiers that were attached to them. TCRdb independently ran MiXCR on the 5' RACE reads; one entry per CDR3 protein. The data show some 90,000 distinct CDR3 sequences, 15% seen once. This CDR3 is built from 14 residues. CDR1 SEHNR and CDR2 FQNEAQ come from the germline V gene (reference sequence). The V and J ends lost 5 bases and 3 bases respectively, with 14 bases between them. As regards this clonotype: Its target is unknown.

The chain joins TRBV7-9 to TRBJ2-7, with a possible D match to TRBD1 (6 bases). The receptor's source is an adult who was a healthcare worker with PCR-confirmed SARS-CoV-2 infection or an uninfected control (not recorded which). The specimen was whole blood. CDR3: CASSPRDTFYEQYF. As DNA, the CDR3 is TGTGCCAGCAGCCCCCGGGACACCTTCTACGAGCAGTACTTC. Filled out from reference TRBV7-9 and TRBJ2-7, the complete variable domain reads DTGVSQNPRHKITKRGQNVTFRCDPISEHNRLYWYRQTLGQGPEFLTYFQNEAQLEKSRLLSDRFSAERPKGSFSTLEIQRTEQGDSAMYLCASSPRDTFYEQYFGPGTRLTVT.